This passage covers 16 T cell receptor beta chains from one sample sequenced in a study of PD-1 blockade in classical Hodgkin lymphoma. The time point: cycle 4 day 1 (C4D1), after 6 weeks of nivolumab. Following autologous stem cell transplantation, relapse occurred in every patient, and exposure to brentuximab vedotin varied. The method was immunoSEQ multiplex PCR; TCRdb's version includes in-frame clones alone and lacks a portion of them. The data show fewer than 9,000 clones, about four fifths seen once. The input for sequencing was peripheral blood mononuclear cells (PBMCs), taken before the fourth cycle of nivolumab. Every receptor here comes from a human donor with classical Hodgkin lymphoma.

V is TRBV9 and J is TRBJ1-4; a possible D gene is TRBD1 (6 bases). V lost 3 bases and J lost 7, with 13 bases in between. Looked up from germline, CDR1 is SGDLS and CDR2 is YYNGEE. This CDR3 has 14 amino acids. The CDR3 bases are TGTGCCAGCAGCGGGGTCGGGGGCGCTGAAAAACTGTTTTTT. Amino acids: CASSGVGGAEKLFF. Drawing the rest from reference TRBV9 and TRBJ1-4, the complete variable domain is DSGVTQTPKHLITATGQRVTLRCSPRSGDLSVYWYQQSLDQGLQFLIQYYNGEERAKGNILERFSAQQFPDLHSELNLSSLELGDSALYFCASSGVGGAEKLFFGSGTQLSVL.

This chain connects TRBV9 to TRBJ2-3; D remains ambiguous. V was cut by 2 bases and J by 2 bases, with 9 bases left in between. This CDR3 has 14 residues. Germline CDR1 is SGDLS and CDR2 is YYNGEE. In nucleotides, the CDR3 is TGTGCCAGCAGCGTCCACGACTTCACAGATACGCAGTATTTT. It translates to CASSVHDFTDTQYF.

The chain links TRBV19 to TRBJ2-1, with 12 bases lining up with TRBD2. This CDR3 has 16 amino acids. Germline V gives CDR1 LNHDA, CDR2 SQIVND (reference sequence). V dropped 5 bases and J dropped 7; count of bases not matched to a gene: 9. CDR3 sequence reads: CASSLRLAGVRNEQFF. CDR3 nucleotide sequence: TGTGCCAGTAGTTTAAGACTAGCGGGAGTCCGGAATGAGCAGTTCTTC.

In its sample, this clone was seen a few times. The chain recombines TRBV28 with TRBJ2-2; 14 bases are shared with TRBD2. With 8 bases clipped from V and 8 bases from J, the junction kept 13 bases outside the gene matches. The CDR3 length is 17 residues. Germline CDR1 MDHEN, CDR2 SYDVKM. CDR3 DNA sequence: TGTGCCAGCGCCCCCGTCACGGGACTAGCGGGAGTGGGGGAGCTGTTTTTT. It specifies CASAPVTGLAGVGELFF.

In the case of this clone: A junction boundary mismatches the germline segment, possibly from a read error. The CDR3 is CASSLIDGQPQHF. The CDR3 nucleotides are TGTGCTAGCAGCTTAATAGATGGACAGCCCCAGCATTTT. The chain links TRBV7-7 to TRBJ1-5; D ambiguous. The CDR3 totals 13 residues. Germline V gene lookup returns CDR1 SSHAT and CDR2 FNYEAQ (reference sequence).

The CDR3 DNA follows: TGTGCCAGCAGTTTCCTACCGGGGCAGGGGATCTATGGCTACACCTTC. This codes for CASSFLPGQGIYGYTF. V gene TRBV6-4 combines with J gene TRBJ1-2; possibly TRBD1 for D (6 bases). Germline V gene lookup returns CDR1 MRHNA and CDR2 SNTAGT. Trimming pared 5 bases from V and 4 bases from J, leaving 20 bases between. The CDR3 totals 16 residues.

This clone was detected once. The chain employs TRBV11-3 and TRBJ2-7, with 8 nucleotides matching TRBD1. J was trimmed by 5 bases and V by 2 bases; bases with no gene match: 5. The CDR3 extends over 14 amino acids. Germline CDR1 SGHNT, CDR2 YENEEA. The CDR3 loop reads CASSLRTGNDEQYF. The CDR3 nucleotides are TGTGCCAGCAGCTTACGGACAGGGAACGACGAGCAGTACTTC.

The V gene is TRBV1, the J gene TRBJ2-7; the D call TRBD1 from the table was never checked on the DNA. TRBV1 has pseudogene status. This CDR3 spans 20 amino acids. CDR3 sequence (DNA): TGCACCAGCAGCCAAGATGAGTCGGCAGGACAGGGGCCTCACTCCTACGAGCAGTACTTC. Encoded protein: CTSSQDESAGQGPHSYEQYF.

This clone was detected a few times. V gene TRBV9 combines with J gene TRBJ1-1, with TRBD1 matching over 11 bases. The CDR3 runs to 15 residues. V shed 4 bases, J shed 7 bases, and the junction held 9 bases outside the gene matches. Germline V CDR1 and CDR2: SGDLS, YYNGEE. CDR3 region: CASSPSGTGGSEAFF. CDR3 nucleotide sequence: TGTGCCAGCAGCCCTAGCGGGACAGGGGGGAGTGAAGCTTTCTTT.

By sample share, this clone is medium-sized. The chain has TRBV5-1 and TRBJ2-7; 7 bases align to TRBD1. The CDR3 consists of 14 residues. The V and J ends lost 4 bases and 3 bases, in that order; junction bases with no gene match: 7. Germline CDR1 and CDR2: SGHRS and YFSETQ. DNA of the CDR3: TGCGCCAGCAGCCCGCGACAGGGCGACTACGAGCAGTACTTC. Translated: CASSPRQGDYEQYF.

This CDR3 reads CASSGQETQYF. CDR3 DNA: TGTGCCAGCTCAGGGCAAGAGACCCAGTACTTC. The chain joins TRBV18 to TRBJ2-5, with D uncertain. CDR1 KGHSH and CDR2 LQKENI come from the germline V gene. This CDR3 is built from 11 residues. V shed 5 bases and J shed 2 bases, with 3 bases lying between them.

CDR3 sequence (DNA): TGTGCCACCAGCGAGAGTTCCGGGACAGGGGCCTACGAGCAGTACTTC. Amino acid sequence: CATSESSGTGAYEQYF. The chain joins TRBV15 to TRBJ2-7; TRBD1 aligns across 10 bases. This CDR3 spans 16 amino acids. Germline lookup yields CDR1 LNHNV and CDR2 YYDKDF (reference sequence). With 5 bases clipped from V and 2 bases from J, the junction kept 9 bases outside the gene matches.

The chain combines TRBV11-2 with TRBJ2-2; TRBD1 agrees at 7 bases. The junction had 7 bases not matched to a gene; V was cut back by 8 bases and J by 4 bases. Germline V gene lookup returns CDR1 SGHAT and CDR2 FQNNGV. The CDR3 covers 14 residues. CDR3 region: CASGEQGRTGELFF. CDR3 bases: TGTGCCAGCGGGGAACAGGGGCGCACCGGGGAGCTGTTTTTT. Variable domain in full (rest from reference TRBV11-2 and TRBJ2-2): EAGVAQSPRYKIIEKRQSVAFWCNPISGHATLYWYQQILGQGPKLLIQFQNNGVVDDSQLPKDRFSAERLKGVDSTLKIQPAKLEDSAVYLCASGEQGRTGELFFGEGSRLTVL.

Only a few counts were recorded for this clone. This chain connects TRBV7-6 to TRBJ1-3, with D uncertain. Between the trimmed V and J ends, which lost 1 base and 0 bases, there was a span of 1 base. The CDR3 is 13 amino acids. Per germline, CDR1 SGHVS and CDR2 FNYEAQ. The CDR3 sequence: CASSLGSGNTIYF. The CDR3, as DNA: TGTGCCAGCAGCTTAGGCTCTGGAAACACCATATATTTT. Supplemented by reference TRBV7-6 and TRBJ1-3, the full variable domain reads GAGVSQSPRYKVTKRGQDVALRCDPISGHVSLYWYRQALGQGPEFLTYFNYEAQQDKSGLPNDRFSAERPEGSISTLTIQRTEQRDSAMYRCASSLGSGNTIYFGEGSWLTVV.

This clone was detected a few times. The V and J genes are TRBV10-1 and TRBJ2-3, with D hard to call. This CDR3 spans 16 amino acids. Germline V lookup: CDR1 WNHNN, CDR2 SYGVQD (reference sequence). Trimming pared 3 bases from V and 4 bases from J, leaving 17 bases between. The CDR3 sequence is CASSEQPLVDSDTQYF. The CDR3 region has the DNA TGCGCCAGCAGTGAACAGCCCCTGGTGGATTCAGATACGCAGTATTTT.

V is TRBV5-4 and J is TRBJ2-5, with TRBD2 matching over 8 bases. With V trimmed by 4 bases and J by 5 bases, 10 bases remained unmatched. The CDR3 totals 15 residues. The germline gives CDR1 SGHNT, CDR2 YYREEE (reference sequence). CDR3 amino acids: CASSQPGLEGETQYF. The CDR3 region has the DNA TGTGCCAGCAGCCAACCGGGACTAGAGGGCGAGACCCAGTACTTC.